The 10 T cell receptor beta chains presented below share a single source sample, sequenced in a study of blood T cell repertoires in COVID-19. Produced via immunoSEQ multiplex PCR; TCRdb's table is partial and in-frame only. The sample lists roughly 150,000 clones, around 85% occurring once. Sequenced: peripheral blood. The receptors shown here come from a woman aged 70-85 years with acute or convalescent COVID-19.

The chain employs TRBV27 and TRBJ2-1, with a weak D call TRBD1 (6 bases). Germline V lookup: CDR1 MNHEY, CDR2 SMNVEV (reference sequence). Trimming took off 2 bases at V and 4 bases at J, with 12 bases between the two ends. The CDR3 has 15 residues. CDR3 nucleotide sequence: TGTGCCAGCAGTTTACAGGGGTTAGGGTACAATGAGCAGTTCTTC. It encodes CASSLQGLGYNEQFF.

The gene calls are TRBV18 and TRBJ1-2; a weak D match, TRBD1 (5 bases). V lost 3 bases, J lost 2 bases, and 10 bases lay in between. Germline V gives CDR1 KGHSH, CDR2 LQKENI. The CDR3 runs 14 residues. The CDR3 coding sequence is TGTGCCAGCTCACCCTCGGCAGGGAACTATGGCTACACCTTC. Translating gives CASSPSAGNYGYTF.

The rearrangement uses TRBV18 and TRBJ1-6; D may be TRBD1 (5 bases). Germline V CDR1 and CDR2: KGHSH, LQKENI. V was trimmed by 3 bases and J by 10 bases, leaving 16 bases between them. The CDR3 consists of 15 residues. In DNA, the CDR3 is TGTGCCAGCTCACCCAGTCAAGGGGCCGGGTCACCCCTCCACTTT. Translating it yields CASSPSQGAGSPLHF. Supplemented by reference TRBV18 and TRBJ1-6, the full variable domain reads NAGVMQNPRHLVRRRGQEARLRCSPMKGHSHVYWYRQLPEEGLKFMVYLQKENIIDESGMPKERFSAEFPKEGPSILRIQQVVRGDSAAYFCASSPSQGAGSPLHFGNGTRLTVT.

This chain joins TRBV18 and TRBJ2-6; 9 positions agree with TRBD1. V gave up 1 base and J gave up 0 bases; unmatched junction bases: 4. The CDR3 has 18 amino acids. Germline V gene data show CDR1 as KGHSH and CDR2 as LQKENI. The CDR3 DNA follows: TGTGCCAGCTCACCACGGACAGGGGCGTCCTCTGGGGCCAACGTCCTGACTTTC. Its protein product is CASSPRTGASSGANVLTF.

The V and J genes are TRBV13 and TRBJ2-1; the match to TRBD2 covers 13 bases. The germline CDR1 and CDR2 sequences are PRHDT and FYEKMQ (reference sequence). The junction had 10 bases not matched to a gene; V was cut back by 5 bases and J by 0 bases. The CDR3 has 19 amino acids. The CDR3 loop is CASSGPGTSGESSYNEQFF. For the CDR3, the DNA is TGTGCCAGCAGCGGACCCGGGACTAGCGGGGAAAGCTCCTACAATGAGCAGTTCTTC.

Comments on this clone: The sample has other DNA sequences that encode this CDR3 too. The CDR3 nucleotides are TGTGCCAGCAGCGATAGACAGGGCAACTATGGCTACACCTTC. This encodes CASSDRQGNYGYTF. The V and J genes are TRBV6-2 or TRBV6-3 and TRBJ1-2; 7 nucleotides match TRBD1. This CDR3 is 14 amino acids long. In germline, CDR1 is MNHEY, CDR2 SVGEGT. V dropped 6 bases and J dropped 2; count of bases not matched to a gene: 6.

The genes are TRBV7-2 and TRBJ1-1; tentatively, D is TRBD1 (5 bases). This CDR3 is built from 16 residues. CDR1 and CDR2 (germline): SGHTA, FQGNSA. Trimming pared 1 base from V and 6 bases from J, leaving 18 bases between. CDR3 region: CASSLDGSLRGAEAFF. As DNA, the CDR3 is TGTGCCAGCAGCTTAGATGGGTCCCTACGGGGGGCTGAAGCTTTCTTT.

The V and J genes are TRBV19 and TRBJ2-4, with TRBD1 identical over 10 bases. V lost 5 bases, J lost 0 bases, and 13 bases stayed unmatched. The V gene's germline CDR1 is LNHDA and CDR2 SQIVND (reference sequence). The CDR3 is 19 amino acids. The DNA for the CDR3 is TGTGCCAGTAGTTCTCCGGGACAGGGGACTTTTCTAGCCAAAAACATTCAGTACTTC. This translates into CASSSPGQGTFLAKNIQYF.

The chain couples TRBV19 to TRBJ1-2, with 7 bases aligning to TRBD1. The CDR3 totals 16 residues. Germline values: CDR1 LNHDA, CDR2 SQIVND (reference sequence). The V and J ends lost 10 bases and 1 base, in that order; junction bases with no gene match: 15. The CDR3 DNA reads TGTGCCACCCCCAATTCTGAGGGGGCCGGTAACTATGGCTACACCTTC. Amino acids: CATPNSEGAGNYGYTF.

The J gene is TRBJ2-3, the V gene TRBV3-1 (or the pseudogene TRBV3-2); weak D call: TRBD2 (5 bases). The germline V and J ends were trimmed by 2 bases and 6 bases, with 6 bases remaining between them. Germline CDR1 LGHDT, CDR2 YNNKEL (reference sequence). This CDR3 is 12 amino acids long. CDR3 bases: TGTGCCAGCAGCCAAAGAGGGGATACGCAGTATTTT. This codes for CASSQRGDTQYF.